This section outlines one T cell receptor (beta chain) sequence together with its context. The sample's time point: newly diagnosed GD, antithyroid drugs for less than 3 months. Isolated PBMC RNA provided the starting material for the TCR library. Germline V gene sequence: CDR1 MNHNS, CDR2 SASEGT. With V trimmed by 8 bases and J by 4 bases, 0 bases remained unmatched. The CDR3 contains 13 residues. CDR3 regions were amplified by Arm-PCR using iRepertoire HTBI primers to build TCR beta libraries. MiXCR, applied by TCRdb to the multiplex PCR reads, yields one record per CDR3 protein. This sample yields hundreds of thousands of distinct CDR3 sequences, of which roughly 13% are seen a single time; approximately 9.3% belongs to the top ten. The data were obtained in a study of regulatory T cells in long-lasting Graves disease. The same specimen was also included in a second study, on T cells in Graves' hyperthyroidism and ophthalmopathy. That work contributes: These patients, aged 18 to 65, had recently diagnosed hyperthyroidism lasting under 2 months.

The chain uses TRBV6-1 and TRBJ2-3, with 13 bases fitting TRBD2. The sample in question was peripheral blood mononuclear cells (PBMCs), obtained at new diagnosis, from a patient treated with antithyroid drugs. This sequence originates from a young man with Graves disease. Here the CDR3 reads CASGLAGADTQYF. Written as DNA, the CDR3 is TGTGCCAGCGGACTAGCGGGAGCAGATACGCAGTATTTT.